This T cell receptor (beta chain) was retrieved from a study of T cell changes during pregnancy in multiple sclerosis. V lost 5 bases, J lost 3 bases, and 5 bases stayed unmatched. CDR3 length: 14 amino acids. Germline CDR1 reads MNHEY; CDR2 reads SVGAGI. Assay used: immunoSEQ multiplex PCR; TCRdb lists only in-frame clones, some missing. The repertoire holds more than 80,000 clones, with roughly nine tenths as singletons. This sequence was found in a female donor in good health, serving as a control in a pregnancy study. Some clones in this sample may be carry-over from other donors' samples. V usage is TRBV6-5 and J usage is TRBJ1-2, with 8 bases identical to TRBD1. The sequences come from PBMCs, collected in the first trimester of pregnancy. The CDR3 region has the DNA TGTGCCAGCAGTGAACAGGGGGGAGACTATGGCTACACCTTC. This sequence encodes CASSEQGGDYGYTF.